The clone carrying this T cell receptor (beta chain) came up a few times. What it binds is not known. These data belong to a study of metastatic and nonmetastatic thyroid tumors. Study overall: Peripheral blood and tumor or nodule samples from malignant and benign thyroid patients were compared.

This CDR3 is 15 amino acids long. Germline loops: CDR1 MNHEY, CDR2 SVGAGI. Trimming pared 6 bases from V and 3 bases from J, leaving 12 bases between. Overall study results and limits: It was reported that TCR beta diversity was significantly higher in malignant thyroid tumors than benign nodules, in blood and tumor.

Under the authors' procedure: Across clinicopathological groups, CDR3 differences served as the basis for building a distant-metastasis classifier for papillary thyroid cancer. TCRdb reassembled clones from the PCR reads with MiXCR. The V and J calls here are based on TCRdb, not the publication. The sample shows 70,000 or so clones, 11% to 15% of them seen only once. Prior to thyroid surgery, none of the patients had received any treatment. This TCR came from a male donor with papillary thyroid cancer or a benign thyroid nodule (not recorded which). Some clones in this sample may be carry-over from other donors' samples. This rearrangement joins TRBV6-5 to TRBJ1-6, with D unresolved. Sequenced: blood. In nucleotides, the CDR3 is TGTGCCAGCAGATACACCCCTGACTATAATTCACCCCTCCACTTT. It translates to CASRYTPDYNSPLHF.